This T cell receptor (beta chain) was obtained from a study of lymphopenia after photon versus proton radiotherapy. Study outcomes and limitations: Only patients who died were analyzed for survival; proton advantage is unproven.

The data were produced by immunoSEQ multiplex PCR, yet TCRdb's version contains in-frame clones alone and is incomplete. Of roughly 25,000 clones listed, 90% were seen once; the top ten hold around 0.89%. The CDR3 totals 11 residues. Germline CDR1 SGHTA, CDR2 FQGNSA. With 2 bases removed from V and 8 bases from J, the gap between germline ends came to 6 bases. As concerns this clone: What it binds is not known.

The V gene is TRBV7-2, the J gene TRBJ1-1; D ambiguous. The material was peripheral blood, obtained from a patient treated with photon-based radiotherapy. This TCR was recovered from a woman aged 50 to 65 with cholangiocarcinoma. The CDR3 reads CASSLRSEAFF. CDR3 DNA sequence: TGTGCCAGCAGCTTACGATCCGAAGCTTTCTTT.